These 29 T cell receptor beta chains came from one sample sequenced in a study of molecular identifiers for immune sequencing clone quantification. MiXCR, run by TCRdb on the PCR reads, gives a single entry per CDR3 protein. The profile covers roughly 320,000 distinct CDR3 sequences, with 20% to 25% appearing a single time and 0.81% taken by the ten largest. Sequenced sample: naive CD8+ T cells from blood, with Jurkat cell RNA spiked in. Sample subset: FACS-sorted CD8+CD4-CCR7+CD45RA+ naive T cells. The receptors here all came from a human donor in good health. Some libraries in this study had Jurkat cell RNA spiked in.

This clonotype has at least ten counts. The chain recombines TRBV29-1 with TRBJ1-2, with TRBD1 matching 12 bases. Trimming cost V 6 bases and J 4 bases; bases outside gene matches: 9. Germline V gene lookup returns CDR1 SQVTM and CDR2 ANQGSEA. The length of the CDR3 is 15 residues. The DNA for the CDR3 is TGCAGCGTGGGCCCCGGGACAGGGGGCGCCTATGGCTACACCTTC. This translates into CSVGPGTGGAYGYTF.

This clonotype was seen many times. This chain uses TRBV9 with TRBJ2-5; tentatively, D is TRBD2 (5 bases). The V gene's germline CDR1 is SGDLS and CDR2 YYNGEE. V lost 0 bases and J 5 bases, leaving 11 bases between the germline ends. CDR3 size: 14 residues. CDR3 amino acids: CASSVDPGGETQYF. As DNA, the CDR3 is TGTGCCAGCAGCGTAGATCCGGGCGGGGAGACCCAGTACTTC.

On this clonotype itself: Being one base from a much bigger clone, this may be a read error. This CDR3 is CAISTGTSGVTYQGTQYF. In DNA form, the CDR3 reads TGTGCCATCTCGACCGGGACTAGCGGGGTGACGTACCAAGGGACCCAGTACTTC. The chain has TRBV19 and TRBJ2-5; 13 bases line up with TRBD2. The CDR3 runs 18 residues. CDR1 and CDR2 (germline): LNHDA, SQIVND (reference sequence).

This clonotype was observed at least ten times. The chain couples TRBV28 to TRBJ2-7; 8 nucleotides line up with TRBD2. Germline loops: CDR1 MDHEN, CDR2 SYDVKM. This CDR3 is built from 14 residues. The J segment lost 4 bases and the V segment lost 6 bases, leaving 8 bases of the junction unmatched. CDR3 protein: CASSTGLDLYEQYF. CDR3 sequence (DNA): TGTGCCAGCAGCACGGGACTAGACCTGTACGAGCAGTACTTC.

This clonotype was picked up many times. The CDR3 coding sequence is TGTGCCAGCAGTCCAACGATATTGGACAGACCTTACGAGCAGTACTTC. Translated, it gives CASSPTILDRPYEQYF. The chain recombines TRBV25-1 with TRBJ2-7; perhaps TRBD1 as D (6 bases). V was clipped by 5 bases and J by 4 bases, with 21 bases between them. The CDR3 length is 16 residues. CDR1 is MGHDK and CDR2 is SYGVNS in the germline V gene.

The table lists this clonotype with a few counts. V usage is TRBV7-9 and J usage is TRBJ1-2, with D unclear. The ends were cut back, 5 bases at V and 7 bases at J, with 14 bases in the middle. Per germline, CDR1 SEHNR and CDR2 FQNEAQ (reference sequence). This CDR3 spans 13 amino acids. CDR3 DNA sequence: TGTGCCAGCAGCCCACCTGAGTTTGTTGGCTACACCTTC. Residues: CASSPPEFVGYTF.

V and J are TRBV6-5 and TRBJ2-2; D is unclear. Germline V lookup: CDR1 MNHEY, CDR2 SVGAGI. CDR3 length: 16 amino acids. The V end lost 2 bases, the J end lost 5 bases, and 15 bases lay between the germline ends. CDR3 nucleotide sequence: TGTGCCAGCAGTTACAGGGCCCCGGTGGGGACCGGGGAGCTGTTTTTT. Translated, it gives CASSYRAPVGTGELFF.

The chain couples TRBV27 to TRBJ1-1; D perhaps matches TRBD1 (6 bases). V was trimmed by 1 base and J by 4 bases, leaving 19 bases between them. Germline assignment: CDR1 MNHEY and CDR2 SMNVEV (reference sequence). The CDR3 is 17 amino acids. This chain's CDR3 is CASSLFGQTDFFTEAFF. The CDR3 bases are TGTGCCAGCAGTTTATTTGGACAGACAGACTTCTTCACTGAAGCTTTCTTT.

This clonotype was counted a few times. The V gene is TRBV7-9, the J gene TRBJ2-3; no clear D. The CDR3 runs 17 residues. V was clipped by 2 bases and J by 1 base, with 16 bases between them. The germline V gene has CDR1 SEHNR and CDR2 FQNEAQ (reference sequence). CDR3 in amino acids: CASSLSQTEYRTDTQYF. In DNA form, the CDR3 reads TGTGCCAGCAGCTTAAGTCAAACGGAGTACCGCACAGATACGCAGTATTTT. Supplemented by reference TRBV7-9 and TRBJ2-3, the full variable domain reads DTGVSQNPRHKITKRGQNVTFRCDPISEHNRLYWYRQTLGQGPEFLTYFQNEAQLEKSRLLSDRFSAERPKGSFSTLEIQRTEQGDSAMYLCASSLSQTEYRTDTQYFGPGTRLTVL.

This rearrangement joins TRBV20-1 to TRBJ1-2; D is uncertain. The CDR3 has 15 amino acids. The V gene lost 0 bases and the J gene lost 2 bases, with 13 bases spanning the gap. Germline-derived CDR1 and CDR2 are DFQATT and SNEGSKA (reference sequence). In DNA, the CDR3 is TGCAGTGCTAGAGACCCCGCGACACTGAACTATGGCTACACCTTC. Translating it yields CSARDPATLNYGYTF.

Details on this clonotype: A read error is possible here, since a much larger clone lies one base away. V is TRBV7-9 and J is TRBJ2-5; TRBD1 matches 7 bases. This CDR3 is built from 15 residues. Germline assignment: CDR1 SEHNR and CDR2 FQNEAQ (reference sequence). The CDR3 loop reads CASSLNRDRHETRYF. CDR3 coding DNA: TGTGCCAGCAGCCTGAACCGGGACAGACACGAGACCCGGTACTTC.

Ten or more counts support this clonotype. This chain joins TRBV27 and TRBJ2-7, with D uncertain. The germline V gene has CDR1 MNHEY and CDR2 SMNVEV (reference sequence). The V end lost 2 bases, the J end lost 0 bases, and 8 bases lay between the germline ends. The CDR3 extends over 14 amino acids. CDR3 sequence (DNA): TGTGCCAGCAGTTTAATGCAGGACTCCTACGAGCAGTACTTC. Its translation is CASSLMQDSYEQYF.

Only a few counts were recorded for this clonotype. A read error may explain this, as a much larger clone is one base away. V is TRBV2 and J is TRBJ2-4; 12 bases fit TRBD2. This CDR3 comprises 20 residues. V lost 10 bases to trimming and J lost 0 bases; unmatched junction nucleotides: 19. In germline, CDR1 is SNHLY, CDR2 FYNNEI. CDR3 bases: TGTGCCACCCGCTCATCCCTGACTAGCGGGGGCCCTGTAGCCAAAAACATTCAGTACTTC. It yields the protein CATRSSLTSGGPVAKNIQYF.

This clonotype has only a few counts. V is TRBV30 and J is TRBJ2-3; tentatively, D is TRBD2 (5 bases). Trimming cost V 0 bases and J 6 bases, with 13 bases left between them. The V gene's germline CDR1 is GTSNPN and CDR2 SVGIG (reference sequence). The CDR3 runs 14 residues. The CDR3 protein is CAWSVDHRGDTQYF. The CDR3 bases are TGTGCCTGGAGTGTAGACCACCGCGGGGATACGCAGTATTTT.

This clonotype was observed many times. The J gene is TRBJ2-1, the V gene TRBV4-3; D is unclear. This CDR3 has 13 residues. Deletions cut 5 bases from V and 5 bases from J, with 10 bases between. The V gene's germline CDR1 is LGHNA and CDR2 YSLEER. The chain's CDR3 is CASSYNLNNEQFF. DNA for the CDR3: TGCGCCAGCAGCTACAACCTTAACAATGAGCAGTTCTTC.

Regarding this clonotype: An end of the junction does not agree with germline; a read error may underlie this. The rearrangement uses TRBV7-2 and TRBJ2-7; the D call may be TRBD1 or TRBD2 (5 bases each). Germline CDR1 reads SGHTA; CDR2 reads FQGNSA. There are 17 residues in the CDR3. The CDR3 reads CASGLTKPGRVVYEQYF. CDR3 coding DNA: TGTGCCAGCGGCTTGACAAAACCGGGACGGGTCGTGTACGAGCAGTACTTC.

This chain uses TRBV4-3 with TRBJ1-2, with TRBD1 matching 8 bases. The CDR3 totals 12 residues. CDR1 LGHNA and CDR2 YSLEER come from the germline V gene. V was clipped by 4 bases and J by 10 bases; unmatched bases: 5. CDR3 loop: CASSLEDRAYTF. DNA of the CDR3: TGCGCCAGCAGCCTAGAGGACAGGGCCTACACCTTC.

This clonotype was seen a handful of times. This rearrangement joins TRBV27 to TRBJ1-6; no definite D call. CDR3 length equals 12 residues. Germline-derived CDR1 and CDR2 are MNHEY and SMNVEV (reference sequence). Deletions cut 5 bases from V and 8 bases from J, with 7 bases between. CDR3 nucleotide sequence: TGTGCCAGCAGTGCCTCACATTCACCCCTCCACTTT. It codes for CASSASHSPLHF.

This clonotype has a count of ten or more. This rearrangement joins TRBV12-3 or TRBV12-4 to TRBJ1-1; TRBD1 is a possible D gene (6 bases). The CDR3 spans 15 residues. The V end was cut by 2 bases, the J end by 5 bases, with 15 bases between. The CDR3 nucleotides read TGTGCCAGCAGTTTATCAACAGGGAGGTGGACTGAAGCTTTCTTT. Its translation: CASSLSTGRWTEAFF.

This clonotype was counted many times. The rearrangement uses TRBV6-2 or TRBV6-3 and TRBJ2-3, with unresolved D. The germline V gene has CDR1 MNHEY and CDR2 SVGEGT. The CDR3 is 13 amino acids. V was shortened by 3 bases and J by 4 bases, with 8 bases between the two germline ends. The DNA of the CDR3 is TGTGCCAGCAGTTATGGGATGGCAGATACGCAGTATTTT. This codes for CASSYGMADTQYF.

This clonotype has ten or more counts. The chain couples TRBV4-3 to TRBJ2-3; no clear D. The V gene's germline CDR1 is LGHNA and CDR2 YSLEER. The CDR3 extends over 15 amino acids. V was clipped by 0 bases and J by 3 bases, with 10 bases between them. CDR3 in DNA: TGCGCCAGCAGCCAAGATTCAGGTCCGACAGATACGCAGTATTTT. This codes for CASSQDSGPTDTQYF.

This clonotype appeared a single time. J is TRBJ2-6 and V is TRBV18; TRBD1 might be the D (5 bases). The germline V and J ends were trimmed by 8 bases and 0 bases, with 11 bases remaining between them. The CDR3 contains 15 residues. CDR1 and CDR2 (germline): KGHSH, LQKENI. As DNA, the CDR3 is TGTGCCAGCCCAACTGGGGCCTCTGGGGCCAACGTCCTGACTTTC. This codes for CASPTGASGANVLTF.

The V call is TRBV6-2 or TRBV6-3, the J call TRBJ2-1; perhaps TRBD1 as D (5 bases). The CDR3 is 15 amino acids. Germline V gives CDR1 MNHEY, CDR2 SVGEGT. Trimming took off 0 bases at V and 4 bases at J, with 10 bases between the two ends. CDR3 amino acids: CASSYSGAQYNEQFF. The CDR3 nucleotides are TGTGCCAGCAGTTACTCAGGGGCCCAGTACAATGAGCAGTTCTTC.

This clonotype was observed many times. The V and J genes are TRBV5-1 and TRBJ2-7; either TRBD1 or TRBD2 may supply D (6 bases each). This CDR3 is 15 amino acids long. V was clipped by 0 bases and J by 1 base, with 11 bases between them. The germline CDR1 and CDR2 sequences are SGHRS and YFSETQ. CDR3 protein: CASSLAPGASYEQYF. Written as DNA, the CDR3 is TGCGCCAGCAGCTTGGCCCCGGGGGCGTCCTACGAGCAGTACTTC. Complete variable domain (other parts from reference TRBV5-1 and TRBJ2-7): KAGVTQTPRYLIKTRGQQVTLSCSPISGHRSVSWYQQTPGQGLQFLFEYFSETQRNKGNFPGRFSGRQFSNSRSEMNVSTLELGDSALYLCASSLAPGASYEQYFGPGTRLTVT.

This clonotype was detected only a few times. This rearrangement joins TRBV7-9 to TRBJ2-5; a weak D match, TRBD1 (5 bases). Germline CDR1 SEHNR, CDR2 FQNEAQ (reference sequence). This CDR3 has 13 amino acids. Between the trimmed V and J ends, which lost 5 bases and 2 bases, there was a span of 9 bases. DNA of the CDR3: TGTGCCAGCAGCGACAGTGAACAAGAGACCCAGTACTTC. It encodes CASSDSEQETQYF. Full variable domain (rest looked up from reference TRBV7-9 and TRBJ2-5): DTGVSQNPRHKITKRGQNVTFRCDPISEHNRLYWYRQTLGQGPEFLTYFQNEAQLEKSRLLSDRFSAERPKGSFSTLEIQRTEQGDSAMYLCASSDSEQETQYFGPGTRLLVL.

This clonotype showed up many times. The CDR3: CASSQVPRPGGANYEQYF. CDR3 coding DNA: TGCGCCAGCAGCCAGGTACCTCGCCCCGGGGGAGCTAACTACGAGCAGTACTTC. V gene TRBV4-1 combines with J gene TRBJ2-7; a possible D gene is TRBD2 (6 bases). Germline CDR1 reads MGHRA; CDR2 reads YSYEKL. The CDR3 is 18 amino acids. Trimming left V 3 bases short and J 3 bases short, with 24 bases between.

The chain has TRBV4-3 and TRBJ1-5; no firm D call. Per the germline V gene, CDR1 is LGHNA and CDR2 is YSLEER. CDR3 length: 17 residues. V dropped 0 bases and J dropped 2 bases, with 14 bases sitting between them. CDR3 DNA sequence: TGCGCCAGCAGCCAAGAGCCCAGTACGGGAGGCAATCAGCCCCAGCATTTT. This translates into CASSQEPSTGGNQPQHF.

This clonotype was observed many times. The V and J genes are TRBV12-3 or TRBV12-4 and TRBJ2-6; D is perhaps TRBD2 (5 bases). CDR3 length: 17 amino acids. Deletions cut 5 bases from V and 0 bases from J, with 14 bases between. This CDR3 reads CASSAPGFSSGANVLTF. The CDR3 DNA is TGTGCCAGCAGTGCTCCGGGATTTTCCTCTGGGGCCAACGTCCTGACTTTC.

This clonotype occurred many times. The chain links TRBV5-6 to TRBJ1-1; D unclear. CDR1 is SGHDT and CDR2 is YYEEEE in the germline V gene. The CDR3 length is 14 residues. Trimming took 4 bases from V and 8 from J, leaving 18 bases between them. The CDR3 loop reads CASSPFPSLGEAFF. In nucleotides, the CDR3 is TGTGCCAGCAGCCCATTCCCCAGCCTCGGCGAAGCTTTCTTT.